This note documents a single T cell receptor beta chain sequence. Its antigen remains unknown. This record belongs to a study of early T cells in non-severe SARS-CoV-2 infection. Study information: Chains were unpaired, as sequencing was done on bulk RNA from unsorted whole blood. Points from the study as a whole: Comparison of clonotypes with VDJdb favored anti-spike CD8 responses while missing private and CD4 specificities.

The protocol attached unique molecular identifiers to individual cDNA molecules. TCRdb itself ran the 5' RACE reads through MiXCR, one entry per CDR3 protein. The sample consists of over 70,000 distinct CDR3 sequences, about 15% of them appearing once. CDR1 and CDR2 (germline): DFQATT, SNEGSKA (reference sequence). This CDR3 region has 15 residues. Trimming stripped 1 base from V and 3 bases from J, with 16 bases between. The TCR sequence derives from an adult who was a healthcare worker with PCR-confirmed SARS-CoV-2 infection or an uninfected control (not recorded which). The chain employs TRBV20-1 and TRBJ2-7; unclear D gene. The sequencing used whole blood, collected at baseline. The CDR3 coding sequence is TGCAGTGCTAGAGTATCACGGATCCTTGGCTACGAGCAGTACTTC. It specifies CSARVSRILGYEQYF.